This TCR beta chain was obtained from a study of T cells after yellow fever vaccination. Study summary: The fractions with low cell numbers were processed using SMART-Seq v4 Ultra Low Input.

This clonotype showed up many times. Its antigen is still unknown. The TCR cDNA carried a universal primer site and UMIs from 5'RACE template switching. Via MiXCR, TCRdb re-called the 5' RACE reads, giving one row per CDR3 protein. Among approximately 330,000 distinct CDR3 sequences listed, 12% were seen once. The CDR3 extends over 14 amino acids. Trimming left V 10 bases short and J 0 bases short, with 12 bases between. The germline V gene encodes CDR1 LNHDA and CDR2 SQIVND (reference sequence). General observations from the study: Re-detected after boosting: most primary clones, approximately 97% of CD4 and roughly 90% of CD8. A limited proportion of clonotypes was detected within both the CD4 and CD8 compartments.

This chain links TRBV19 with TRBJ2-2; D is perhaps TRBD1 or TRBD2 (5 bases each). This receptor was taken from a man in his late teens or twenties who received the YFV17D yellow fever vaccine. The source was CD4+ T cells sorted from PBMCs, collected 15 days after the yellow fever booster vaccination. CDR3: CATSGTANTGELFF. The CDR3 coding sequence is TGTGCCACCTCGGGGACCGCGAACACCGGGGAGCTGTTTTTT. Together with reference TRBV19 and TRBJ2-2, the CDR3 gives the full variable domain: DGGITQSPKYLFRKEGQNVTLSCEQNLNHDAMYWYRQDPGQGLRLIYYSQIVNDFQKGDIAEGYSVSREKKESFPLTVTSAQKNPTAFYLCATSGTANTGELFFGEGSRLTVL.